These 22 T cell receptor beta chains were all obtained from the same sample, sequenced in a study of vaccination effects on CD4 cells after COVID-19. Antigens of these TCRs are unknown. It was after approximately 11 days of culture that CD4+ T cells were isolated. TCRdb keeps only in-frame clones here, not all; method: immunoSEQ multiplex PCR. The data hold about 46,000 clones, with approximately 74% observed a single time. The sequenced sample was CD4+ T cells from PBMCs cultured without peptide, obtained before COVID-19 vaccination. The receptors were sampled from a human donor who had a prior SARS-CoV-2 infection.

V and J are TRBV10-3 and TRBJ2-5, with 13 positions matching TRBD2. Germline V gene lookup returns CDR1 ENHRY and CDR2 SYGVKD. The CDR3 runs 14 residues. V gave up 7 bases and J gave up 5 bases; unmatched junction bases: 4. The CDR3 loop is CAIKRTSGGETQYF. The DNA for the CDR3 is TGTGCCATCAAGCGGACTAGCGGGGGTGAGACCCAGTACTTC.

CDR3 amino acids: CASSYVWDRTARNTEAFF. CDR3 coding DNA: TGTGCCAGCAGTTACGTCTGGGACAGGACAGCCCGGAACACTGAAGCTTTCTTT. V usage is TRBV6-2 or TRBV6-3 and J usage is TRBJ1-1; 8 bases map to TRBD1. Germline CDR1 reads MNHEY; CDR2 reads SVGEGT. The CDR3 extends over 18 amino acids. Trimming removed 2 bases from V and 1 base from J; junction bases left unmatched: 12.

The J gene is TRBJ1-4, the V gene TRBV7-8; the match to TRBD1 covers 7 bases. J gave up 6 bases and V 2 bases, and 6 bases lay outside the gene matches. The CDR3 has 15 amino acids. CDR1 and CDR2 from the germline V gene are SGHVS and FQNEAQ. The CDR3 sequence: CASSLRTGWDEKLFF. As DNA, the CDR3 is TGTGCCAGCAGCTTAAGGACAGGTTGGGATGAAAAACTGTTTTTT.

V usage is TRBV11-2 and J usage is TRBJ2-2, with D tentatively TRBD2 (6 bases). From germline, CDR1 is SGHAT and CDR2 FQNNGV. V was cut by 5 bases and J by 4 bases, with 17 bases left in between. The CDR3 extends over 16 amino acids. The CDR3 region has the DNA TGTGCCAGCAGCCTGGGACCTCAAGCGGGCACCGGGGAGCTGTTTTTT. It specifies CASSLGPQAGTGELFF.

This chain links TRBV3-1 (or the pseudogene TRBV3-2) with TRBJ2-3; TRBD1 matches at 11 bases. Germline V gives CDR1 LGHDT, CDR2 YNNKEL (reference sequence). The ends lost 4 bases at V and 4 bases at J; junction bases unmatched: 13. The CDR3 contains 18 residues. The CDR3 coding sequence is TGTGCCAGCAGCCTCAACTGGGCCCGGACAGGGGGCTCAGATACGCAGTATTTT. Translating it yields CASSLNWARTGGSDTQYF.

Only a few counts were recorded for this clone. This chain joins TRBV7-2 and TRBJ2-2; no clear D. CDR3 size: 14 residues. Germline assignment: CDR1 SGHTA and CDR2 FQGNSA. V lost 3 bases to trimming and J lost 6 bases, with 11 bases between them. Written as DNA, the CDR3 is TGTGCCAGCAGCTTCGACCATAACCCCGGGGAGCTGTTTTTT. As protein: CASSFDHNPGELFF.

The chain has TRBV19 and TRBJ2-1; TRBD1 matches 9 bases. The V gene end was trimmed by 5 bases and the J gene end by 4 bases; junction bases not matched to a gene: 9. The CDR3 is 16 residues long. Germline-derived CDR1 and CDR2 are LNHDA and SQIVND (reference sequence). The CDR3 sequence is CASSPGDRAIYNEQFF. The CDR3 DNA sequence: TGTGCCAGTAGTCCGGGGGACAGGGCTATTTACAATGAGCAGTTCTTC.

This chain connects TRBV15 to TRBJ2-5, with a tentative D call TRBD2 (5 bases). V lost 0 bases to trimming and J lost 5 bases, with 16 bases between them. The CDR3 loop spans 16 amino acids. Germline CDR1 is LNHNV and CDR2 is YYDKDF (reference sequence). CDR3 region: CATSRDRMGSGETQYF. The CDR3 DNA follows: TGTGCCACCAGCAGAGATCGGATGGGGTCGGGGGAGACCCAGTACTTC.

V usage is TRBV7-9 and J usage is TRBJ1-2; 7 bases align to TRBD1. This CDR3 has 13 amino acids. CDR1 is SEHNR and CDR2 is FQNEAQ in the germline V gene (reference sequence). V lost 3 bases and J lost 6; bases outside the gene matches: 4. DNA for the CDR3: TGTGCCAGCAGCTTTAGCCAGGGGGATGGCTACACCTTC. It encodes CASSFSQGDGYTF.

The chain links TRBV30 to TRBJ2-1; 9 nucleotides line up with TRBD2. Trimming cost V 2 bases and J 15 bases; bases outside gene matches: 11. In germline, CDR1 is GTSNPN, CDR2 SVGIG (reference sequence). CDR3 length equals 13 residues. The CDR3 is CAWSLEAGGPRFF. The CDR3 nucleotides read TGTGCCTGGAGTCTTGAAGCGGGGGGTCCTCGGTTCTTC.

The chain recombines TRBV30 with TRBJ1-2, with unresolved D. The CDR3 loop spans 12 amino acids. Trimming removed 5 bases from V and 4 bases from J, with 11 bases in between. CDR1 GTSNPN and CDR2 SVGIG come from the germline V gene (reference sequence). CDR3: CAWLRDSYGYTF. Written as DNA, the CDR3 is TGTGCCTGGTTGAGGGATTCCTATGGCTACACCTTC.

This chain uses TRBV29-1 with TRBJ1-2; D may be TRBD1 (5 bases). The germline V gene encodes CDR1 SQVTM and CDR2 ANQGSEA. The CDR3 totals 14 residues. V was clipped by 6 bases and J by 3 bases, with 17 bases between them. The DNA for the CDR3 is TGCAGCGTCCAATTGGTAGGGGACGACTATGGCTACACCTTC. Its translation: CSVQLVGDDYGYTF.

The V and J genes are TRBV7-2 and TRBJ2-2; D not certain. This CDR3 is built from 13 residues. V shed 2 bases and J shed 4 bases, with 5 bases lying between them. Germline-derived CDR1 and CDR2 are SGHTA and FQGNSA. The CDR3 reads CASSLRLTGELFF. The CDR3 DNA reads TGTGCCAGCAGCTTACGGCTCACCGGGGAGCTGTTTTTT.

This clone was seen a few times. This chain uses TRBV27 with TRBJ2-3; no clear D. CDR3 size: 16 residues. The ends were cut back, 0 bases at V and 6 bases at J, with 16 bases in the middle. The germline V gene has CDR1 MNHEY and CDR2 SMNVEV (reference sequence). The CDR3 region is CASSLSPSILADTQYF. The CDR3 DNA follows: TGTGCCAGCAGTTTATCGCCTAGTATCCTCGCTGATACGCAGTATTTT.

J is TRBJ1-2 and V is TRBV27, with no clear D. The V gene lost 1 base and the J gene lost 6 bases, with 24 bases spanning the gap. Germline CDR1 and CDR2: MNHEY and SMNVEV (reference sequence). The CDR3 contains 18 residues. The CDR3 here is CASSLFAKLTPGADGYTF. CDR3 bases: TGTGCCAGCAGTTTATTTGCCAAACTCACACCCGGCGCAGATGGCTACACCTTC.

The chain uses TRBV2 and TRBJ1-2; the D is unclear. The CDR3 sequence is 15 residues long. In germline, CDR1 is SNHLY, CDR2 FYNNEI. V shed 7 bases and J shed 2 bases, with 17 bases lying between them. In nucleotides, the CDR3 is TGTGCCAGCAACCCCTTCAGGACGGAGAACTATGGCTACACCTTC. This gives the protein CASNPFRTENYGYTF.

The rearrangement links TRBV2 to TRBJ1-1; 7 positions match TRBD1. V lost 4 bases, J lost 1 base, and 3 bases stayed unmatched. The CDR3 consists of 14 residues. Germline assignment: CDR1 SNHLY and CDR2 FYNNEI. As DNA, the CDR3 is TGTGCCAGCAGTGGACAGGGAGGGAACACTGAAGCTTTCTTT. Protein product: CASSGQGGNTEAFF.

The CDR3 DNA reads TGTGCCAGCAGCTTAATGGCAGCTGACACCGGGGAGCTGTTTTTT. Its protein is CASSLMAADTGELFF. V gene TRBV7-3 combines with J gene TRBJ2-2; D gene unclear. Germline V gives CDR1 SGHTA, CDR2 FQGTGA. The CDR3 is 15 amino acids. The V end lost 1 base, the J end lost 3 bases, and 9 bases lay between the germline ends.

The chain recombines TRBV12-3 or TRBV12-4 with TRBJ1-2, with D maybe TRBD1 (6 bases). This CDR3 is built from 13 residues. V lost 3 bases, J lost 2 bases, and 7 bases lay in between. CDR3 DNA sequence: TGTGCCAGCAGTTTGGACAGAAACTATGGCTACACCTTC. Translated: CASSLDRNYGYTF.

The chain joins TRBV5-6 to TRBJ1-5, with D possibly matching TRBD1 (5 bases). The CDR3 contains 12 residues. The V gene lost 2 bases and the J gene lost 5 bases, with 5 bases spanning the gap. CDR1 and CDR2 from the germline V gene are SGHDT and YYEEEE. CDR3 region: CASSLGDQPQHF. Written as DNA, the CDR3 is TGTGCCAGCAGCTTAGGGGATCAGCCCCAGCATTTT.

This chain connects TRBV6-6 to TRBJ1-3; D unresolved. Germline V gives CDR1 MNHNY, CDR2 SVGAGI (reference sequence). Trimming pared 6 bases from V and 4 bases from J, leaving 10 bases between. CDR3 length: 13 residues. In nucleotides, the CDR3 is TGTGCCAGCAGCTTTGACGACGGAAACACCATATATTTT. Protein: CASSFDDGNTIYF.

The chain recombines TRBV5-1 with TRBJ2-1; 8 nucleotides line up with TRBD1. This CDR3 comprises 14 residues. The junction had 5 bases not matched to a gene; V was cut back by 0 bases and J by 9 bases. Germline CDR1 and CDR2: SGHRS and YFSETQ. In nucleotides, the CDR3 is TGCGCCAGCAGCTTGGAGGACAGGGAGCTTGAGCAGTTCTTC. Its translation is CASSLEDRELEQFF.